This T cell receptor beta chain was identified during a study of blood T cell repertoires in COVID-19. Study at large: COVID-19 samples from acute and convalescent phases originated in the United States, Italy and Spain.

Germline V lookup: CDR1 MNHEY, CDR2 SMNVEV (reference sequence). V shed 6 bases and J 8 bases; nucleotides not matched to a gene: 7. CDR3 length equals 13 residues. Profiling relied on immunoSEQ multiplex PCR, and the TCRdb table lists in-frame clones only, not all of them. The sample lists a few hundred thousand clones; approximately 88% were seen once. Participants, about 18 to 95 years old, spanned 24 US areas. Participants' own reports of clinical history determined their cohort assignment. The chain carries TRBV27 and TRBJ2-1; 7 bases map to TRBD2. The source of this sequence is a woman in her forties with acute COVID-19. Sequenced input: PBMCs or T cells enriched from blood (not recorded which). The CDR3 is CASRGREFDEQFF. Here the CDR3 DNA reads TGTGCCAGCAGAGGGCGGGAGTTCGATGAGCAGTTCTTC.